This entry describes one T cell receptor beta chain. The antigen is not known. Each CDR3 protein gets one entry after TCRdb re-called the 5' RACE reads with MiXCR. This sample has fewer than 800,000 distinct CDR3 sequences, with 7.1% found just once. This specimen comes from a study of identical twins. Study-wide results and caveats: Donors were not followed over many years; analysis was cross-sectional. Models came in too low on out-of-frame TCR alpha sharing in monozygotic twins. Beta out-of-frame sequences displayed a weaker excess of sharing between twins.

Per germline, CDR1 SGHAT and CDR2 FQDESV (reference sequence). The CDR3 runs 19 residues. V lost 5 bases, J lost 0 bases, and 23 bases lay in between. This sample also belongs to another study, concerning yellow fever vaccine responses in identical twins.

Sequencing was done on a sample of PBMCs. The receptor's source is a woman aged 18-29 years in good health. The V gene is TRBV11-1, the J gene TRBJ2-1, with a weak D call TRBD1 (7 bases). The CDR3 sequence is CASSPHQGGGTSSYNEQFF. The CDR3 nucleotides are TGTGCCAGCAGCCCGCACCAGGGGGGCGGTACTAGCTCCTACAATGAGCAGTTCTTC.